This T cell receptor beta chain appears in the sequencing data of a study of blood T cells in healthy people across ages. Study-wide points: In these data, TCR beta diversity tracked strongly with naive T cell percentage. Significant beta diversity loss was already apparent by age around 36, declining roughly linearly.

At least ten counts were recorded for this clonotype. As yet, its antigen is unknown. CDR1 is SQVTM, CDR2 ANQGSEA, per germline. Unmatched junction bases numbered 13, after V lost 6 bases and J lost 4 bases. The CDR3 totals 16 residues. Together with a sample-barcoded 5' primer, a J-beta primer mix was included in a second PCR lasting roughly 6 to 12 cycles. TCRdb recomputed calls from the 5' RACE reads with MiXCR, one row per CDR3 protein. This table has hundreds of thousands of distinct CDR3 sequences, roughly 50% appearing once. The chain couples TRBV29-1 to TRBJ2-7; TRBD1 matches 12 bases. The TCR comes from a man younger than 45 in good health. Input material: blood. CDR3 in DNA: TGCAGCGTCCGAAAGGCGGGACAGGGGGCTGGGTACGAGCAGTACTTC. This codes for CSVRKAGQGAGYEQYF.